Here is one T cell receptor (beta chain) with its context. Its antigen target is currently unknown. Nothing much larger sits one base from this clone, and base qualities are not available. The data were taken from a study of shared clonotypes between healthy human individuals (TCRdb year 2020). Looking at the study overall: Three men and two women, aged 18 to 49 years, made up the cohort. For each donor, three plates each were used for CD4 naive and CD4 memory, two plates were used for CD8 naive, and one plate was used for CD8 memory. To estimate repertoire size and how much clonotypes are shared between individuals, the study performed deep sequencing of blood TCR repertoires from a handful of healthy adults. To increase sequencing depth and limit assay-specific biases, different laboratories used diverse techniques to prepare libraries and sequence TCR repertoires. Between about 0.85 and 8.9 billion PBMCs per donor were obtained by leukapheresis.

Healthy HIV-negative adults with no recently reported acute infections or vaccinations were included as donors. Every donor was a Caucasian adult residing in Nashville, Tennessee, USA. CD4+ T cells were enriched through magnetic negative selection, after which naive cells were positively selected on CD45RA and the remaining negative fraction served as the memory subset. Blood was obtained by leukapheresis, after which PBMCs were separated by Ficoll-Histopaque density gradient centrifugation and cryopreserved in liquid nitrogen vapor phase. Analytical flow cytometry was used to check the purity and quantity of every magnetically sorted T cell population. Genomic DNA was isolated from every sorted fraction and measured by UV absorbance on a Nanodrop 2000c. Using the deep immunoSEQ assay, TCR CDR3 regions were amplified from genomic DNA by multiplex PCR. Extracted genomic DNA from each cell subset was distributed evenly across all wells of several immunoSEQ 96-well plates, and each plate was treated as a replicate. For sorted subsets, about 200 ng genomic DNA, equal to 25,000 to 35,000 T cell genomes, was loaded into each replicate PCR. The purified libraries were quantified using a Qubit 3.0 fluorometer, sized with a Bioanalyzer 2100, and then quantified again using the KAPA Library Quantification kit. Every immunoSEQ 96-well plate was sequenced on a dedicated single-read 150-cycle Illumina NextSeq 550 flow cell. Per the authors' processing: Because only junctional sequences without quality scores were contained in the immunoSEQ output, filtering matching that applied to full-length reads could not be performed. To assign V/J genes and CDR3, sequences were annotated using PyIR, a Python wrapper for IgBLAST v1.9, with IMGT germline references. Any read was removed if the V/J assignment was weak (E-value above 1e-6), the CDR3 was missing, or the read contained stop codons, out-of-frame junctions, or ambiguous translated residues. V3J clonotypes were defined as sequences sharing the same inferred V gene, J gene, and CDR3 amino acid sequence. Percentage overlap between repertoires was computed as shared unique clonotypes divided by the size of the smaller repertoire. Richness of each repertoire was evaluated using RTK rarefaction, the Chao1 estimator, and Recon v2.1 estimates of unobserved clonotypes. For all TCRbeta clonotypes obtained by the gDNA method from four donors, generation probabilities were computed with OLGA. Drawn from immuneACCESS, this table holds only the in-frame rearrangements with V and J called that TCRdb kept. Clones are partly lost; checked studies trace under half to an unresolved V gene and leave the rest unexplained. The V and J calls and clone size come from that table; D and trimming were worked out from the DNA. The table for this sample lists about 2 million clones; roughly 94% of them were counted only once. The ten largest clonotypes hold 0.1% to 0.15% of the sample.

Study-wide conclusions, independent of this receptor: The small number of donors limited the genetic and exposure-history diversity represented. Sampling was limited to blood, and TCR repertoires in tissue likely differ from TCR repertoires in blood. Incomplete sequencing was indicated by rarefaction of sorted-subset datasets, despite the large sequencing depth. Higher generation probabilities were observed for clonotypes shared by all four sorted-subset donors than for non-shared clonotypes. Pairwise subsampling indicated that sequencing depth was expected to affect the degree of clonotype sharing among donors. Estimated clonotype richness was generally larger for naive than for memory subsets. Sharing across a few donors was observed for 5% to 6.5% of naive CD4, over 3% of naive CD8, 2% to 2.5% of memory CD4, and roughly 0.43% of memory CD8 clonotypes.

The CDR3 numbers 9 residues from cysteine through phenylalanine. Kept here is only the CDR3 DNA, which spans 27 bases and is read in frame from base 1. This receptor chain uses TRBV21-1 and TRBJ2-7. TRBV21-1 is a known pseudogene. The TCR was taken from a man younger than 35 in good health. What was sequenced was naive CD4+ T cells sorted from blood. The meaning of the sample's cell subset or site label: CD45RA+ positively selected. The CDR3 reads CALWDEQYF. The nucleotide sequence is given as TGTGCCCTCTGGGACGAGCAGTACTTC.